This T cell receptor beta chain is drawn from a study of blood T cell repertoires in COVID-19. Study information: COVID-19 samples from acute and convalescent phases originated in the United States, Italy and Spain.

Trimming pared 5 bases from V and 1 base from J, leaving 12 bases between. This CDR3 spans 14 amino acids. From germline, CDR1 is LGHNT and CDR2 FRNRAP. Sequenced by immunoSEQ multiplex PCR; TCRdb stores in-frame clones only, minus some. The sample consists of about 40,000 clones, roughly nine tenths of them appearing once. This TCR derives from a young woman in a cohort sampled during active COVID-19. The sequenced sample was peripheral blood. This chain connects TRBV12-5 to TRBJ2-7, with D tentatively TRBD1 (5 bases). CDR3 region: CASGPSDKSYEQYF. CDR3 in DNA: TGTGCTAGTGGTCCCTCGGACAAGTCCTACGAGCAGTACTTC.